This TCR beta chain derives from a study of T cells in Graves' hyperthyroidism and ophthalmopathy. RNA transcripts were the template for amplifying TCR beta CDR3 regions. HTBI primers were used for first-round RT-PCR of the TCR CDR3. TCRdb re-called the multiplex PCR reads through MiXCR, storing one row per CDR3 protein. The repertoire has hundreds of thousands of distinct CDR3 sequences, about 20% of them found once; the top ten carry more than 30%. V was pared by 5 bases and J by 15 bases, with 17 bases between. Germline CDR1 LNHDA, CDR2 SQIVND (reference sequence). There are 13 residues in the CDR3.

The receptor was derived from a young man with Graves' ophthalmopathy. The V and J genes are TRBV19 and TRBJ1-6; D is unresolved. Input material: blood. CDR3 sequence reads: CASSFRTDENLHF. The CDR3 DNA reads TGTGCCAGTAGTTTTAGGACGGATGAAAACCTCCACTTT.